One and the same sample provided the 14 T cell receptor beta chains below, sequenced in a study of blood T cell repertoires in COVID-19. The data were produced by immunoSEQ multiplex PCR, yet TCRdb's version contains in-frame clones alone and is incomplete. The sample holds some 21,000 clones, around 84% seen once. The sample comprised peripheral blood. These receptors came from a man aged 50-60 years with active COVID-19.

J is TRBJ2-1 and V is TRBV18, with D maybe TRBD1 (6 bases). Germline V gene sequence: CDR1 KGHSH, CDR2 LQKENI. Trimming pared 0 bases from V and 12 bases from J, leaving 15 bases between. The CDR3 loop spans 14 amino acids. CDR3 in DNA: TGTGCCAGCTCACCACCCACAGGGTTCAAGGGGCAGTTCTTC. Protein: CASSPPTGFKGQFF.

The genes are TRBV19 and TRBJ1-6, with 7 bases lining up with TRBD1. V gave up 6 bases and J gave up 7 bases; unmatched junction bases: 9. From germline, CDR1 is LNHDA and CDR2 SQIVND (reference sequence). CDR3 size: 15 residues. CDR3 bases: TGTGCCAGTAGCTATTGGGGGACAGAGAATTCACCCCTCCACTTT. Encoded protein: CASSYWGTENSPLHF. Supplemented by reference TRBV19 and TRBJ1-6, the full variable domain reads DGGITQSPKYLFRKEGQNVTLSCEQNLNHDAMYWYRQDPGQGLRLIYYSQIVNDFQKGDIAEGYSVSREKKESFPLTVTSAQKNPTAFYLCASSYWGTENSPLHFGNGTRLTVT.

In its sample, this clone was seen a few times. The chain links TRBV4-2 to TRBJ2-7, with D possibly being TRBD1 (5 bases). The germline V gene encodes CDR1 LGHNA and CDR2 YNFKEQ. V shed 0 bases and J shed 0 bases, with 9 bases lying between them. The CDR3 runs 15 residues. The chain's CDR3 is CASSQEHRSSYEQYF. The CDR3 nucleotides are TGTGCCAGCAGCCAAGAACACAGGAGCTCCTACGAGCAGTACTTC.

The genes are TRBV5-1 and TRBJ1-4, with a tentative D call TRBD1 (6 bases). The V gene lost 6 bases and the J gene lost 7 bases, with 16 bases spanning the gap. CDR1 is SGHRS, CDR2 YFSETQ, per germline. The CDR3 contains 14 residues. The CDR3 spells CASNDGGRAEKLFF. CDR3 coding DNA: TGCGCCAGCAACGACGGGGGGCGGGCTGAAAAACTGTTTTTT.

CDR3 loop: CASSSRGNEQFF. The CDR3 DNA is TGTGCCAGCAGCTCCCGGGGCAATGAGCAGTTCTTC. The chain couples TRBV7-2 to TRBJ2-1; a weak D match, TRBD2 (5 bases). Trimming removed 4 bases from V and 6 bases from J, with 7 bases in between. The CDR3 runs to 12 residues. Germline V gene sequence: CDR1 SGHTA, CDR2 FQGNSA.

The J gene is TRBJ2-7, the V gene TRBV3-1 (or the pseudogene TRBV3-2), with a weak D call TRBD2 (6 bases). The V gene lost 0 bases and the J gene lost 3 bases, with 18 bases spanning the gap. The CDR3 is 17 amino acids. Germline lookup yields CDR1 LGHDT and CDR2 YNNKEL (reference sequence). CDR3 DNA: TGTGCCAGCAGCCAAGATGGATATTGGCAGGGACTCTACGAGCAGTACTTC. It yields the protein CASSQDGYWQGLYEQYF.

The rearrangement joins TRBV18 to TRBJ2-5, with D unclear. The V end was cut by 4 bases, the J end by 0 bases, with 6 bases between. The germline V gene has CDR1 KGHSH and CDR2 LQKENI. This CDR3 has 13 residues. CDR3 DNA sequence: TGTGCCAGCTCACTTGGAGACCAAGAGACCCAGTACTTC. This gives the protein CASSLGDQETQYF.

Here the CDR3 DNA reads TGTGCCAGCAGCTCCCGGGTTGGGGCCACCGGGGAGCTGTTTTTT. Amino acid sequence: CASSSRVGATGELFF. The chain has TRBV7-3 and TRBJ2-2, with a possible D match to TRBD1 (5 bases). V lost 4 bases and J 4 bases, leaving 13 bases between the germline ends. CDR3 length: 15 residues. Germline CDR1 and CDR2: SGHTA and FQGTGA. Using reference TRBV7-3 and TRBJ2-2 for the parts outside the CDR3, the full variable domain is GAGVSQTPSNKVTEKGKYVELRCDPISGHTALYWYRQSLGQGPEFLIYFQGTGAADDSGLPNDRFFAVRPEGSVSTLKIQRTERGDSAVYLCASSSRVGATGELFFGEGSRLTVL.

The gene calls are TRBV15 and TRBJ1-2, with 7 bases aligning to TRBD1. This CDR3 is built from 16 residues. Germline assignment: CDR1 LNHNV and CDR2 YYDKDF (reference sequence). V was clipped by 0 bases and J by 4 bases; unmatched bases: 8. The CDR3 is CATSRDQIDRVYGYTF. CDR3 sequence (DNA): TGTGCCACCAGCAGAGATCAGATTGACAGGGTCTATGGCTACACCTTC.

This clone was recorded once. This rearrangement joins TRBV19 to TRBJ2-5; D uncertain. This CDR3 comprises 15 residues. The germline gives CDR1 LNHDA, CDR2 SQIVND (reference sequence). V was pared by 5 bases and J by 4 bases, with 17 bases between. CDR3 residues: CASSQSGSSIETQYF. In DNA form, the CDR3 reads TGTGCCAGTAGTCAGTCCGGGTCCTCAATAGAGACCCAGTACTTC.

This sequence joins TRBV2 and TRBJ1-1; D is uncertain. In germline, CDR1 is SNHLY, CDR2 FYNNEI. V was trimmed by 6 bases and J by 0 bases, leaving 11 bases between them. CDR3 length: 14 amino acids. This CDR3 is CASSLDFMNTEAFF. The CDR3 DNA reads as TGTGCCAGCAGCTTAGATTTCATGAACACTGAAGCTTTCTTT.

This CDR3 is CASSQVTGGAYEQYF. In DNA, the CDR3 is TGCGCCAGCAGCCAAGTTACAGGGGGTGCCTACGAGCAGTACTTC. The chain has TRBV4-1 and TRBJ2-7; 8 positions agree with TRBD1. The CDR3 loop spans 15 amino acids. Trimming cost V 1 base and J 2 bases; bases outside gene matches: 4. Germline lookup yields CDR1 MGHRA and CDR2 YSYEKL.

The chain joins TRBV29-1 to TRBJ2-2; 12 nucleotides match TRBD2. This CDR3 comprises 16 residues. CDR1 is SQVTM, CDR2 ANQGSEA, per germline. Trimming removed 6 bases from V and 7 bases from J; junction bases left unmatched: 12. CDR3: CSVGDRTSGAGGELFF. Here the CDR3 DNA reads TGCAGCGTGGGTGACAGGACTAGCGGGGCCGGCGGGGAGCTGTTTTTT.

This chain links TRBV9 with TRBJ2-1, with 10 positions matching TRBD2. Germline trimming cut 6 bases from V and 9 bases from J; bases unmatched to any gene: 12. Germline V CDR1 and CDR2: SGDLS, YYNGEE. There are 15 residues in the CDR3. The CDR3 region has the DNA TGTGCCAGCACCCCAAGCGGGGGGGCCATGGGTGAGCAGTTCTTC. Translated, it gives CASTPSGGAMGEQFF.